This T cell receptor (beta chain) came from a study of T cells in localized non-small cell lung cancer. From germline, CDR1 is MNHEY and CDR2 SMNVEV (reference sequence). The CDR3 sequence is 16 residues long. With 3 bases clipped from V and 5 bases from J, the junction kept 13 bases outside the gene matches. Some clones are missing from TCRdb's copy, which holds only in-frame ones; the method was immunoSEQ multiplex PCR. The sample holds some 22,000 clones, approximately 83% seen once. The chain carries TRBV27 and TRBJ2-7, with 7 bases that match TRBD1. The material sequenced was PBMCs, taken before any cancer treatment. The sequence was collected from a man between 40 and 69 years old with stage II lung adenocarcinoma. This CDR3 is CASSLMGQKSPHEQYF. CDR3 nucleotide sequence: TGTGCCAGCAGTTTGATGGGACAGAAATCACCCCACGAGCAGTACTTC.